These T cell receptor beta chains were read from a single sample in a study of Graves' ophthalmopathy and Graves' hyperthyroidism. TCRdb reanalysed the multiplex PCR reads using MiXCR and keeps one entry per CDR3 protein. This sample carries hundreds of thousands of distinct CDR3 sequences, 13% to 15% of them seen once, and the ten largest clones take more than 8.5%. Sequencing used blood. These receptor sequences come from a woman under 40 with Graves' ophthalmopathy. Each CDR3 is given with its conserved first and last residue.

j_call: TRBJ2-5; v_call: TRBV12-3/TRBV12-4; cdr3_aa: CASRTGTLVETQYF
j_call: TRBJ1-6; v_call: TRBV12-3/TRBV12-4; cdr3_aa: CASSFSGKGVTLHF
j_call: TRBJ1-2; v_call: TRBV27; cdr3_aa: CASRDSFTNYGYTF
j_call: TRBJ2-5; v_call: TRBV30; cdr3_aa: CAWSSALETQYF
j_call: TRBJ1-1; v_call: TRBV19; cdr3_aa: CASNNRGVYTEAFF
j_call: TRBJ2-7; v_call: TRBV5-6; cdr3_aa: CASHFGTPYEQYF
j_call: TRBJ1-6; v_call: TRBV10-2; cdr3_aa: CASSDSNNYNSPLHF
j_call: TRBJ2-7; v_call: TRBV11-2; cdr3_aa: CASSLGAGPYEQYF
j_call: TRBJ2-4; v_call: TRBV3-1; cdr3_aa: CASSPRAQQNIQYF
j_call: TRBJ2-7; v_call: TRBV27; cdr3_aa: CASSLHRGIYEQYF
j_call: TRBJ2-7; v_call: TRBV12-3/TRBV12-4; cdr3_aa: CASRPGTANSYEQYF
j_call: TRBJ1-1; v_call: TRBV7-2; cdr3_aa: CASGREPIEAFF
j_call: TRBJ1-5; v_call: TRBV20-1; cdr3_aa: CSASSHGRDNQPQHF
j_call: TRBJ2-4; v_call: TRBV19; cdr3_aa: CASSIVGGGKNIKYF
j_call: TRBJ2-2; v_call: TRBV27; cdr3_aa: CASSRGLAVRTTGELFF
j_call: TRBJ2-2; v_call: TRBV28; cdr3_aa: CASSPMTSGGYNTGELFF
j_call: TRBJ2-5; v_call: TRBV12-3/TRBV12-4; cdr3_aa: CASRRGQQETQYF
j_call: TRBJ1-5; v_call: TRBV28; cdr3_aa: CASSPNPRSSNQPQHF
j_call: TRBJ2-7; v_call: TRBV28; cdr3_aa: CASSLPAVSSYEQYF
j_call: TRBJ2-5; v_call: TRBV6-1; cdr3_aa: CASSVGQGQETQYF
j_call: TRBJ1-1; v_call: TRBV19; cdr3_aa: CASSIRTELNTEAFF
j_call: TRBJ2-6; v_call: TRBV11-2; cdr3_aa: CASSLTAMPGANVLTF
j_call: TRBJ1-3; v_call: TRBV6-5; cdr3_aa: CASSYLPTGAGNTIYF
j_call: TRBJ2-7; v_call: TRBV19; cdr3_aa: CASSIAQGIYEQYF
j_call: TRBJ2-7; v_call: TRBV5-1; cdr3_aa: CASSLPGGGYEQYF
j_call: TRBJ2-7; v_call: TRBV19; cdr3_aa: CASSLEHRSSYEQYF
j_call: TRBJ1-2; v_call: TRBV7-9; cdr3_aa: CASSLDVGWIGYTF
j_call: TRBJ1-1; v_call: TRBV27; cdr3_aa: CASSLRRMSGAEAFF
j_call: TRBJ1-1; v_call: TRBV13; cdr3_aa: CASSVDTGTEAFF
j_call: TRBJ2-5; v_call: TRBV29-1; cdr3_aa: CSSTPEGQGNQETQYF
j_call: TRBJ2-2; v_call: TRBV11-2; cdr3_aa: CASSLEGGGQMNTGELFF
j_call: TRBJ1-1; v_call: TRBV11-2; cdr3_aa: CASSFNRGRDPEAFF
j_call: TRBJ2-5; v_call: TRBV6-1; cdr3_aa: CASSELGVFETQYF
j_call: TRBJ2-7; v_call: TRBV20-1; cdr3_aa: CSARKTGGLYEQYF
j_call: TRBJ2-7; v_call: TRBV11-2; cdr3_aa: CASSLEQGSWYEQYF
j_call: TRBJ2-7; v_call: TRBV11-2; cdr3_aa: CASRPPGLWGYEQYF
j_call: TRBJ1-1; v_call: TRBV7-2; cdr3_aa: CASSQQGNTEAFF
j_call: TRBJ1-5; v_call: TRBV6-1; cdr3_aa: CASRPGFPVDQPQHF
j_call: TRBJ2-7; v_call: TRBV2; cdr3_aa: CAVKPYYEQYF
j_call: TRBJ2-4; v_call: TRBV10-2; cdr3_aa: CASSESGMSLAKNIQYF
j_call: TRBJ1-2; v_call: TRBV7-9; cdr3_aa: CASSPPRGMDGYTF
j_call: TRBJ2-5; v_call: TRBV6-1; cdr3_aa: CASRKTGLSAQYF
j_call: TRBJ1-6; v_call: TRBV6-5; cdr3_aa: CASTKQGMFYNSPLHF
j_call: TRBJ2-5; v_call: TRBV20-1; cdr3_aa: CSAIQWTEGEETQYF
j_call: TRBJ1-1; v_call: TRBV10-3; cdr3_aa: CAISEWTENTEAFF
j_call: TRBJ1-1; v_call: TRBV30; cdr3_aa: CAWSVMNEAFF
j_call: TRBJ2-4; v_call: TRBV5-1; cdr3_aa: CASSLNRQGLAKNIQYF
j_call: TRBJ2-5; v_call: TRBV24-1; cdr3_aa: CATSDYSRTGKETQYF
j_call: TRBJ1-5; v_call: TRBV4-1; cdr3_aa: CASGAGSNQPQHF
j_call: TRBJ1-3; v_call: TRBV30; cdr3_aa: CAWRGQGDSGNTIYF
j_call: TRBJ1-1; v_call: TRBV27; cdr3_aa: CASSLYPPPQGNTEAFF
j_call: TRBJ2-6; v_call: TRBV20-1; cdr3_aa: CSARTGTGANVLTF
j_call: TRBJ2-7; v_call: TRBV27; cdr3_aa: CASSDTGTGSYEQYF